A selection of T cell receptor beta chains follows, all from one sample in a study of T cell repertoires in cytomegalovirus infection. TCRdb reprocessed the reads via MiXCR and lists one record per CDR3 protein. The sample lists hundreds of thousands of distinct CDR3 sequences, roughly 15% occurring once. Material for sequencing was PBMCs. The receptors were sampled from a human donor in good health (CMV status not recorded). Some clones in this sample may be carry-over from other donors' samples. Each CDR3 is given with its conserved first and last residue. The D gene is left open where the match is weak. Where a row states a size, it is once, few, many or the class of an expanded clone; other rows omit it.

V gene,J gene,D gene,clone size,CDR3 DNA,CDR3 protein
TRBV19,TRBJ1-2,.,many,TGTGCCAGTAGTATTTCATTTGACTATGGCTACACCTTC,CASSISFDYGYTF
TRBV4-1,TRBJ2-4,TRBD1,many,TGCGCCAGCAGCCCGTTTCAGGGGGCTTCGATGCTAGCCAAAAACATTCAGTACTTC,CASSPFQGASMLAKNIQYF
TRBV19,TRBJ1-2,.,.,TGTGCCAGTAGCCCGGGACAAAGAACTAACTATGGCTACACCTTC,CASSPGQRTNYGYTF
TRBV2,TRBJ1-1,.,.,TGTGCCAGCTCGGGTAAAGTCCTTGGGAACACTGAAGCTTTCTTT,CASSGKVLGNTEAFF
TRBV12-3/TRBV12-4,TRBJ2-3,TRBD1,many,TGTGCCAGCAGTTTGGGACAGGGGGCACGACCAGATACGCAGTATTTT,CASSLGQGARPDTQYF
TRBV3-1,TRBJ2-5,.,few,TGTGCCAGCAGCAAACTGGTGGACCAGTACTTC,CASSKLVDQYF
TRBV28,TRBJ1-5,TRBD1,many,TGTGCCAGCAGTTCCCCGACAGGGGCGAGTCAGCCCCAGCATTTT,CASSSPTGASQPQHF
TRBV6-5,TRBJ2-3,TRBD1,.,TGTGCCAGCAGAGGACAGGGGGCAGATACGCAGTATTTT,CASRGQGADTQYF
TRBV12-3/TRBV12-4,TRBJ2-7,.,.,TGTGCCAGCAGTTTAAGTGGGTCATTGGGCTACGAGCAGTACTTC,CASSLSGSLGYEQYF
TRBV28,TRBJ1-1,.,.,TGTGCCAGCCAGAGGCCTCGGGGGCGCGGAACTGAAGCTTTCTTT,CASQRPRGRGTEAFF
TRBV20-1,TRBJ1-5,TRBD1,few,TGCAGTGCTAGACCTAGCTGGGACAGTTATAGCAATCAGCCCCAGCATTTT,CSARPSWDSYSNQPQHF
TRBV7-8,TRBJ2-7,.,many,TGTGCCAGCAGGAAGAGGGACACGGGGGACGAGCAGTACTTC,CASRKRDTGDEQYF
TRBV20-1,TRBJ1-1,.,.,TGCAGTGCTAGAGATCCCCCGGGGGGGGTCAACACTGAAGCTTTCTTT,CSARDPPGGVNTEAFF
TRBV5-4,TRBJ1-2,.,.,TGTGCCAGCAGCTTGGAAGGGAGTAAGGGTACTGGCTACACCTTC,CASSLEGSKGTGYTF
TRBV6-5,TRBJ2-2,.,.,TGTGCCAGCAGGCCTGATGAGTGGACCGGGGAGCTGTTTTTT,CASRPDEWTGELFF
TRBV20-1,TRBJ2-7,TRBD1,.,TGCAGTGCTAGAGAGGGGGTTTGGACAGGGACCTACGAGCAGTACTTC,CSAREGVWTGTYEQYF
TRBV5-1,TRBJ2-3,TRBD2,.,TGCGCCAGCAGTCCTAGCGGGGTAGGGACAGATACGCAGTATTTT,CASSPSGVGTDTQYF
TRBV7-6,TRBJ2-7,.,.,TGTGCCAGCAGCCTCCCCCCCCATCAAGGATACGAGCAGTACTTC,CASSLPPHQGYEQYF
TRBV15,TRBJ2-7,.,few,TGTGCCACCAGCAGAGAGGGTGATACGACCCTCTACGAGCAGTACTTC,CATSREGDTTLYEQYF
TRBV6-2/TRBV6-3,TRBJ1-6,.,many,.,CASSTSGTAFNSPLHF
TRBV3-1,TRBJ1-5,.,.,TGTGCCAGCAGCCCCGAACTTACCGTCCCTAATCAGCCCCAGCATTTT,CASSPELTVPNQPQHF
TRBV7-8,TRBJ2-5,.,few,TGTGCCAGCAGCTCTCCCTTGGGGGGGCAAGGGCTCCGGGAGACCCAGTACTTC,CASSSPLGGQGLRETQYF